This TCR beta chain was sequenced during a study of neurological immune-mediated disorders. TCRdb independently ran MiXCR on the 5' RACE reads; one entry per CDR3 protein. The table has more than 15,000 distinct CDR3 sequences, 11% to 15% seen once. The sorted libraries took 1 million CD4+ or CD8+ T cells. Germline-derived CDR1 and CDR2 are SGHTA and FQGNSA. This CDR3 is 11 amino acids long. Trimming removed 3 bases from V and 2 bases from J, with 1 base in between. This clonotype was counted at least ten times. V and J are TRBV7-2 and TRBJ2-5; D is uncertain. Sequenced input: CD4+ T cells from blood. The source is a woman aged 60 to 75 with HTLV-1-associated myelopathy (HAM/TSP). The CDR3 DNA reads as TGTGCCAGCAGCTTGCAAGAGACCCAGTACTTC. Its protein product is CASSLQETQYF.